This T cell receptor beta chain came from a study of T cells in Graves' hyperthyroidism and ophthalmopathy. General observations from the study: Blood samples included most of the expanded thyroid clonotypes exceeding 0.001.

This CDR3 spans 12 amino acids. V lost 6 bases and J 5 bases, leaving 14 bases between the germline ends. The germline CDR1 and CDR2 sequences are SQVTM and ANQGSEA. TCR beta CDR3 region amplification was performed from RNA transcripts. TCR CDR3 regions were first amplified by RT-PCR with HTBI primers. A single record per CDR3 protein comes from TCRdb applying MiXCR to the multiplex PCR reads. The sample records approximately 49,000 distinct CDR3 sequences, approximately 53% being singletons. This clonotype is labeled medium-sized. The antigen is unknown. This clonotype was sampled from a man between 18 and 35 years old with Graves' hyperthyroidism. This rearrangement joins TRBV29-1 to TRBJ2-7, with D possibly being TRBD1 or TRBD2 (5 bases each). The sequenced sample consisted of peripheral blood or thyroid tissue (not recorded which). CDR3 amino acids: CSVGRGAHEQYF. In DNA, the CDR3 is TGCAGCGTGGGCCGGGGCGCCCACGAGCAGTACTTC.